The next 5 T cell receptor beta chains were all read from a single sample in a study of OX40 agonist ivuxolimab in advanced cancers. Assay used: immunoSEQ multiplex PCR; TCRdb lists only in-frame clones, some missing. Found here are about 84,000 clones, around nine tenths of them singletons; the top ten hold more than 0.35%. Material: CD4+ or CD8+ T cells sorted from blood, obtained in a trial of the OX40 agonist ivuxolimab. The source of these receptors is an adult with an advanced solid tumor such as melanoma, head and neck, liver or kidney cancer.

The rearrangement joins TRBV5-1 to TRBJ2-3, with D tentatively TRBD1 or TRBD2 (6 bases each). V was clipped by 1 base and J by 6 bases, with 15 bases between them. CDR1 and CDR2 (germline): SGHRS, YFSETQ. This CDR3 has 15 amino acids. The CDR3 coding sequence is TGCGCCAGCAGCTTGTGGGGGGCAGGGGCGGATACGCAGTATTTT. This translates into CASSLWGAGADTQYF.

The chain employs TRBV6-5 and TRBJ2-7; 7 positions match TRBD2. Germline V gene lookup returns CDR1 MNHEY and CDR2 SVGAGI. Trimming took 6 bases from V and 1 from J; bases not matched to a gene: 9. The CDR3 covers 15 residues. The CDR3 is CASSPGGSLSYEQYF. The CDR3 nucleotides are TGTGCCAGCAGCCCCGGGGGGTCGCTTTCCTACGAGCAGTACTTC.

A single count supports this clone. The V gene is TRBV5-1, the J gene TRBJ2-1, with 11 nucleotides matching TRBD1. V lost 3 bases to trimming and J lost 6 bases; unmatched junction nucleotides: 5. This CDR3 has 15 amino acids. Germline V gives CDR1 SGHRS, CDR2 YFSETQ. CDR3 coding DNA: TGCGCCAGCAGCTACGGACAGGGGGCAGTCAATGAGCAGTTCTTC. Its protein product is CASSYGQGAVNEQFF. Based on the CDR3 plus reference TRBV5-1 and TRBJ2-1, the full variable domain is KAGVTQTPRYLIKTRGQQVTLSCSPISGHRSVSWYQQTPGQGLQFLFEYFSETQRNKGNFPGRFSGRQFSNSRSEMNVSTLELGDSALYLCASSYGQGAVNEQFFGPGTRLTVL.

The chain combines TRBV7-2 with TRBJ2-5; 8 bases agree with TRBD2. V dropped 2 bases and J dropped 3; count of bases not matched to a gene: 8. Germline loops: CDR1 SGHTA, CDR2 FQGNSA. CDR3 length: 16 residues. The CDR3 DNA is TGTGCCAGCAGCTTAATGTACCGGGGGGGAGAAGAGACCCAGTACTTC. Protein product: CASSLMYRGGEETQYF. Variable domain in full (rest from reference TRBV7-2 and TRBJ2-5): GAGVSQSPSNKVTEKGKDVELRCDPISGHTALYWYRQSLGQGLEFLIYFQGNSAPDKSGLPSDRFSAERTGGSVSTLTIQRTQQEDSAVYLCASSLMYRGGEETQYFGPGTRLLVL.

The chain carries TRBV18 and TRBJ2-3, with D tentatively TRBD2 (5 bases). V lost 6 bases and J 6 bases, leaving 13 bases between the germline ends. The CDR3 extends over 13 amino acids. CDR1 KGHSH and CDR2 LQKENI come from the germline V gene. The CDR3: CASSSSKRDTQYF. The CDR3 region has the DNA TGTGCCAGCTCTTCTAGCAAGCGCGATACGCAGTATTTT.